These 5 T cell receptor beta chains share one sample of origin, sequenced in a study of cytomegalovirus exposure and HLA in healthy donors. Clones were read by immunoSEQ multiplex PCR, and TCRdb kept only the in-frame ones, dropping some. Of approximately 170,000 clones listed, 84% are singletons. Sequencing used PBMCs. The source of these receptors is a man in his thirties or forties in good health and CMV-seropositive.

The chain joins TRBV10-2 to TRBJ2-1; 9 nucleotides align to TRBD1. Germline V gene lookup returns CDR1 WSHSY and CDR2 SAAADI. J gave up 4 bases and V 6 bases, and 7 bases lay outside the gene matches. This CDR3 is built from 15 residues. The CDR3 bases are TGCGCCAGCAGGCCTCCGGGACAGGGTTACAATGAGCAGTTCTTC. Protein product: CASRPPGQGYNEQFF.

The V call is TRBV9, the J call TRBJ1-2; 7 nucleotides agree with TRBD1. J gave up 0 bases and V 3 bases, and 8 bases lay outside the gene matches. This CDR3 is built from 16 residues. Germline values: CDR1 SGDLS, CDR2 YYNGEE. Here the CDR3 DNA reads TGTGCCAGCAGCGGGGGACAGTCCTTTCCTAACTATGGCTACACCTTC. This encodes CASSGGQSFPNYGYTF.

This clone was counted between two and nine times. The chain links TRBV15 to TRBJ2-3; 7 bases match TRBD2. Germline CDR1 LNHNV, CDR2 YYDKDF (reference sequence). With 3 bases clipped from V and 6 bases from J, the junction kept 9 bases outside the gene matches. The CDR3 is 15 amino acids. CDR3 coding DNA: TGTGCCACCAGCAGCCAGCGGGGTTTAACGGATACGCAGTATTTT. It codes for CATSSQRGLTDTQYF.

The CDR3 DNA reads as TGCGCCAGCAGCCTGGGACTAGCCCTCTACGAGCAGTACTTC. Amino acids: CASSLGLALYEQYF. The chain links TRBV5-1 to TRBJ2-7; 9 bases align to TRBD2. CDR3 length: 14 residues. V lost 4 bases and J lost 3; bases outside the gene matches: 5. Germline CDR1 reads SGHRS; CDR2 reads YFSETQ.

The chain links TRBV13 to TRBJ1-2; 8 bases are a match to TRBD1. From germline, CDR1 is PRHDT and CDR2 FYEKMQ (reference sequence). CDR3 length: 18 residues. V shed 0 bases, J shed 1 base, and the junction held 10 bases outside the gene matches. CDR3 sequence reads: CASSLGVGTGAHNYGYTF. Written as DNA, the CDR3 is TGTGCCAGCAGCTTAGGCGTCGGGACAGGAGCTCATAACTATGGCTACACCTTC. The variable domain in full, completed from reference TRBV13 and TRBJ1-2, reads AAGVIQSPRHLIKEKRETATLKCYPIPRHDTVYWYQQGPGQDPQFLISFYEKMQSDKGSIPDRFSAQQFSDYHSELNMSSLELGDSALYFCASSLGVGTGAHNYGYTFGSGTRLTVV.